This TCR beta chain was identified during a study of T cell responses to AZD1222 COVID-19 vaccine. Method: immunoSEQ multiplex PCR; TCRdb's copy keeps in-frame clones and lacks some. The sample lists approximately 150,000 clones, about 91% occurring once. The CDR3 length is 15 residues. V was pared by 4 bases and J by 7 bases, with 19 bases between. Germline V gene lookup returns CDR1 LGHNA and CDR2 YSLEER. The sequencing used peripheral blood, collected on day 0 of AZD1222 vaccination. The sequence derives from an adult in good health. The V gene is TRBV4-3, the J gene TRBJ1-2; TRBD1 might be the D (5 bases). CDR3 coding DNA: TGCGCCAGCAGCCCGTCGCCAGGGCAGCTTGGTGGCTACACCTTC. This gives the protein CASSPSPGQLGGYTF.